This TCR beta chain was captured in a study of blood T cell repertoires in COVID-19 (dated by TCRdb to 2018 to 2021). Looking at the study overall: The collaborator samples originated in the United States, Italy and Spain and spanned the acute and convalescent phases of COVID-19. The prospective study material was composed of cDNA or gDNA derived from T cells, B-cell-depleted T cells, or PBMCs. Where available, HLA class I and class II types were taken from metadata supplied by the sample provider and were not determined by assay-based typing. The dataset comprised deeply sampled blood TCRbeta repertoires from subjects exposed to, actively infected with, or recovered from COVID-19. The samples were drawn from two sources: the first 160 participants of the ongoing ImmuneRACE study, and 1,000 to 1,500 subjects contributed by 6 global collaborators. Sample metadata almost always included a de-identified subject ID, COVID-19 status, age in years and sex. The repertoires were made available in a free public database intended to serve as a resource for research on the immune response to SARS-CoV-2.

What the work shows at the level of the full study, not this receptor alone: Clinical and demographic metadata were provided uncurated, with the amount varying by source and participant.

Regarding this clone: Its antigen is currently not known. No per-base quality is available; no much larger clone lies one base away.

Collaborating institutions collected whole blood in K2EDTA tubes following their own protocols. For TCRbeta analysis, collaborators shipped samples in one of three forms: frozen whole blood, isolated PBMCs, or DNA extracted from either of those sample types. Its CDR3 holds 16 amino acids, cysteine through phenylalanine. Only CDR3 DNA remains: 48 bases, in frame from the first base. Via the germline V gene, CDR1 is SGHRS and CDR2 YFSETQ. The germline ends are 17 bases apart after V is trimmed by 3 bases and J by 2 bases. TCRbeta CDR3 regions were amplified from genomic DNA by means of the immunoSEQ Assay, a bias-controlled multiplex PCR. As for the original processing: The number of nucleated cells in each sample was estimated by amplification of reference gene primers within the assay. To quantify the absolute abundance of each unique TCRbeta CDR3 rearrangement, sequence reads were collapsed and filtered. For each sample, productive Simpson clonality was calculated as the square root of Simpson's diversity index over productive rearrangements. TCRdb stores this immuneACCESS table with in-frame sequences only. Part of the clones is absent; in the studies checked, under half of the shortfall reflects unresolved V genes, and no reason is known for the rest. The V and J calls and clone size were taken over from that table, and D and trimming were inferred from the DNA. The sample yields tens of thousands of clones; roughly 80% were counted once. The ten top clones hold around 24% of the sample.

The sequence was obtained from a human donor with acute or convalescent COVID-19. The donor label of this sample is uncertain. The sequenced sample consisted of peripheral blood. The chain joins TRBV5-1 to TRBJ1-2, with the D gene not confidently named. The CDR3 amino acid sequence is: CASSSGIQHFNYGYTF. The nucleotide sequence reads TGCGCCAGCAGCTCCGGGATCCAACACTTCAACTATGGCTACACCTTC.